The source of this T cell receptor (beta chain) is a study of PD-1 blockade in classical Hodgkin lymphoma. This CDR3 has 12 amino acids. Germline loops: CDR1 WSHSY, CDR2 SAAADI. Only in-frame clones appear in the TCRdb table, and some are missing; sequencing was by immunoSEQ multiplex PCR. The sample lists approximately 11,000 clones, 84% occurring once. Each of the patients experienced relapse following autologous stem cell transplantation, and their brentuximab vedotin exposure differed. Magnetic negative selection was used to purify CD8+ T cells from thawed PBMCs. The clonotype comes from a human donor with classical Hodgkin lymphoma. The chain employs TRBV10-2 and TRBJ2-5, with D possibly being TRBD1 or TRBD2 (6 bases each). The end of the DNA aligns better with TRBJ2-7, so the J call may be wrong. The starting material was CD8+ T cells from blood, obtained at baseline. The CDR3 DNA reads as TGCGCCACCGGGGACGGGGGCCTCGAGCAGTACTTC. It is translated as CATGDGGLEQYF.